This paragraph reports one T cell receptor (beta chain). The antigen is unknown. These data come from a study of identifying expanded T cells in peripheral blood. Study results and caveats: Variance in clone template counts between roughly two-week samples significantly increased with total template count across all healthy donors.

CDR3 length: 16 residues. Losses at the gene ends were 6 bases for V and 3 bases for J; bases not matched to a gene: 9. Per the germline V gene, CDR1 is SQVTM and CDR2 is ANQGSEA. Data came from immunoSEQ multiplex PCR; TCRdb stores just in-frame clones and leaves some out. This sample yields around 76,000 clones, of which 75% to 90% are seen a single time; roughly 3% belongs to the top ten. This TCR was recovered from a person aged 18 to 70 in good health. Source material: blood. The V gene is TRBV29-1, the J gene TRBJ2-1, with TRBD2 identical over 12 bases. CDR3 amino acids: CSVELAGGNRYNEQFF. The CDR3 nucleotides are TGCAGCGTCGAACTAGCGGGAGGAAATCGCTACAATGAGCAGTTCTTC.